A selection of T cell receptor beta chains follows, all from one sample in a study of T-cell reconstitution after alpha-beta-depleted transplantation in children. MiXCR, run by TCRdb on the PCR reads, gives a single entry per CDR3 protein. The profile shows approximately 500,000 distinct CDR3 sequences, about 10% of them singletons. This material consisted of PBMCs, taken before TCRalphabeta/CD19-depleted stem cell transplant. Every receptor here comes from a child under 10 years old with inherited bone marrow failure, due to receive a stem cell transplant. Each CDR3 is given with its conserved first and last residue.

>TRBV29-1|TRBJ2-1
CSVDIRGQFF
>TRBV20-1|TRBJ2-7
CSASPLAGLYEQYF
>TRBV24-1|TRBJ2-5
CATSADRQETQYF
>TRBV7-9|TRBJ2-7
CASSPYWDEQYF
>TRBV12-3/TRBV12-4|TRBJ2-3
CASSLGLRARTDTQYF
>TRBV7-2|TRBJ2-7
CASSLFGLYPMEQYF
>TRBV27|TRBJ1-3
CASSLSGVGNTIYF
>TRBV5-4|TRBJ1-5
CASSLGLPCPQHF
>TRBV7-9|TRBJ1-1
CASSLVTGGTEAFF
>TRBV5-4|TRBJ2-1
CASSLGGPGQTNEQFF
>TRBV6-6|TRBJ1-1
CASSRTVWQAFF
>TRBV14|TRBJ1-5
CASSQATGLNQPQHF
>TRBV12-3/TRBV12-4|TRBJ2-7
CASSETGVTYEQYF
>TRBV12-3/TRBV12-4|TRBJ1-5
CASSQWGANQPQHF
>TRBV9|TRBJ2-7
CASSARGPSYEQYF
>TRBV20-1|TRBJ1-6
CSARAGVPSYNSPLHF
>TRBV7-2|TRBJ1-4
CASSREGVNEKLFF
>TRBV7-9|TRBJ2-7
CASSLQPGTNSYEQYF
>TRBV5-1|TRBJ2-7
CASSLGPVSYEQYF
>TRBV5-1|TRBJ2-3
CASSFGLASDTQYF
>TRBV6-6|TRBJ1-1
CASSSGAAFF
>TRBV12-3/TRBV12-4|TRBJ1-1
CASSPGTGSTEAFF
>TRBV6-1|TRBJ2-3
CASSESTGSLTDTQYF
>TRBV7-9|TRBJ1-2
CASSTPRGGHYGYTF
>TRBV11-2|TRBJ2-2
CASSFSVSGGELFF
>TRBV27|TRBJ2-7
CASSFGSRGSMYF
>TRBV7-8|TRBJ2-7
CASSLEPGAPTEQYF
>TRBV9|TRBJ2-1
CASSPPLADFNEQFF
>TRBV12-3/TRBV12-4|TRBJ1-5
CASSFERAQPQHF
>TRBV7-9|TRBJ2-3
CASSLLGGSDTQYF
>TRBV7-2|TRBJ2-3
CASSLEAGITDTQYF
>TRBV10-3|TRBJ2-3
CAINNSGRRDTQYF
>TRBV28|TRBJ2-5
CASIAGGLYQETQYF
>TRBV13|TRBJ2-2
CASSSLTSGRLGELFF
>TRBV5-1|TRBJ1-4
CASSLASSVNEKLFF
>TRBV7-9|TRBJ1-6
CASSSHGSSYNSPLHF
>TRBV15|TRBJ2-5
CATSRWGRTQETQYF
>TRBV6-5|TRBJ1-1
CASSLTGPGNTEAFF
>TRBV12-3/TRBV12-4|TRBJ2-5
CASSFRGSVETQYF
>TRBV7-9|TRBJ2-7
CASSSSGSQYF
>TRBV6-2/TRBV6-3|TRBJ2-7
CARSQWDGSYEQYF
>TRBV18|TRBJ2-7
CASSPQAGNHEQYF
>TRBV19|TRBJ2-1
CASSWTDYNEQFF
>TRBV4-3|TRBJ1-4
CASSQVAGLTEKLFF